This is a list of T cell receptor beta chains from one sample in a study of tumor-infiltrating lymphocytes in primary liver carcinoma. TCRdb used MiXCR to reprocess the multiplex PCR reads, holding one entry per CDR3 protein. The sample consists of roughly 120,000 distinct CDR3 sequences, nearly 70% of them appearing once. The material sequenced was tumor-adjacent normal liver tissue. The receptors originated from a woman in her sixties or seventies with primary liver carcinoma and hepatitis B virus infection. Each CDR3 is given with its conserved first and last residue. A D gene is named only where the DNA matches it firmly. Rows may omit the clone size; those that give it use once, few, many or a size class.

>-|TRBV20-1|-|11|TRBJ1-1
CNARPQGEAFF
TGCAATGCTCGGCCCCAGGGTGAAGCTTTCTTT
>-|TRBV29-1|-|11|TRBJ2-7
CSVGIPYEQYF
TGCAGCGTCGGGATTCCCTACGAGCAATACTTC
>-|TRBV11-3|-|14|TRBJ2-1
CASNLGAHSNVQFF
TGTGCCAGCAACTTAGGGGCACACAGCAATGTGCAGTTCTTC
>-|TRBV5-6|-|12|TRBJ1-1
CARNQGSTEAFF
TGTGCCAGGAACCAGGGGTCCACTGAAGCTTTCTTT
>-|TRBV5-5|-|15|TRBJ1-2
CASSPRGESSGGYTF
TGTGCCAGCAGCCCGAGGGGGGAGTCATCGGGCGGCTACACCTTC
>TRBD2|TRBV5-1|-|14|TRBJ2-1
CASSFSGSPNEQFF
TGCGCTAGCAGCTTCAGCGGGAGTCCGAATGAGCAGTTCTTC
>-|TRBV6-5|-|13|TRBJ2-7
CASSSGSSYEQNF
TGTGCCAGCAGTTCCGGGAGCTCCTACGAGCAGAATTTC
>-|TRBV11-2|-|15|TRBJ2-1
CTSSYTRSSYNEQFF
TGTACCAGCAGCTATACTAGGAGCTCCTACAACGAGCAGTTCTTC
>TRBD2|TRBV12-3/TRBV12-4|-|15|TRBJ2-1
CASSPIAGGGNERFF
TGTGCCAGCAGTCCCATAGCGGGAGGTGGCAATGAGCGGTTCTTC
>-|TRBV6-1|-|14|TRBJ1-2
CASRLLVTDYDYTF
TGTGCCAGCAGATTACTCGTGACGGACTATGACTACACCTTC
>TRBD1|TRBV29-1|many|14|TRBJ2-3
CSTPRDSAPDTQYF
TGCAGCACCCCCCGGGACAGCGCTCCAGATACGCAGTATTTT
>-|TRBV29-1|-|15|TRBJ2-1
CGVAGGETSYNEQFF
TGCGGCGTTGCAGGGGGGGAGACCTCCTACAATGAGCAGTTCTTC
>-|TRBV6-2/TRBV6-3|-|15|TRBJ2-5
CASTISRTPQEIQYF
TGTGCCAGCACGATATCCAGGACACCCCAAGAGATACAGTACTTC
>TRBD1|TRBV11-2|-|16|TRBJ1-1
CASSATTGYISTKAFF
TGTGCCAGCAGCGCCACGACAGGGTATATTAGCACTAAAGCTTTCTTT
>-|TRBV12-3/TRBV12-4|-|16|TRBJ2-7
CASSLRLAISSYDQYF
TGTGCCAGCAGTTTAAGGTTAGCCATATCATCCTACGATCAGTACTTC
>TRBD1|TRBV30|many|14|TRBJ2-3
CAWNKAGGIHTQYF
TGTGCCTGGAATAAGGCAGGGGGCATACATACGCAGTATTTT
>TRBD2|TRBV7-8|-|18|TRBJ2-1
CASSPRGGLVGGHGEQFF
TGTGCTAGCAGCCCGCGGGGGGGACTAGTGGGAGGCCATGGGGAGCAGTTCTTC
>-|TRBV25-1|-|13|TRBJ2-3
CASSVTGTDTQCF
TGTGCCAGCAGTGTAACGGGCACAGATACGCAGTGTTTT
>-|TRBV28|many|13|TRBJ1-3
CASSLPSGNTIYF
TGTGCCAGCAGTTTACCCTCCGGAAACACCATATATTTT
>-|TRBV5-6|-|15|TRBJ2-2
CASSLFESATGELFF
TGTGCCAGCAGCTTATTCGAGAGCGCTACCGGGGAGCTGTTTTTT
>-|TRBV19|few|14|TRBJ1-1
CASMGSPENTEAFF
TGTGCCAGTATGGGCAGCCCTGAGAACACTGAAGCTTTCTTT
>-|TRBV11-2|-|13|TRBJ2-3
CASSLDMGDAQYF
TGTGCCAGCAGCTTAGACATGGGTGATGCGCAGTATTTT
>-|TRBV29-1|-|18|TRBJ2-1
CSVEGDSESGPGYKEQFF
TGCAGCGTTGAAGGGGACTCGGAATCGGGTCCGGGCTACAAAGAGCAGTTCTTC